These 20 T cell receptor beta chains came from one sample sequenced in a study of blood T cell repertoires in COVID-19. Clones were sequenced by immunoSEQ multiplex PCR, and TCRdb holds only the in-frame ones, with some missing. The sample yields about 120,000 clones, approximately 80% seen once. The sequenced sample consisted of peripheral blood. The receptors here all came from a middle-aged woman with acute or convalescent COVID-19.

This chain joins TRBV7-2 and TRBJ1-2; the D gene is possibly TRBD1 (6 bases). This CDR3 region has 16 residues. V lost 1 base and J 2 bases, leaving 14 bases between the germline ends. Germline V lookup: CDR1 SGHTA, CDR2 FQGNSA. CDR3 DNA: TGTGCCAGCAGCTTAGGGTTGGGACACTCGAACTATGGCTACACCTTC. This gives the protein CASSLGLGHSNYGYTF.

This clone was observed a single time. This sequence joins TRBV5-4 and TRBJ1-2, with a tentative D call TRBD1 (6 bases). The ends were cut back, 4 bases at V and 0 bases at J, with 13 bases in the middle. The length of the CDR3 is 15 residues. The germline V gene encodes CDR1 SGHNT and CDR2 YYREEE (reference sequence). The CDR3 region is CASSDQGLANYGYTF. As DNA, the CDR3 is TGTGCCAGCAGCGATCAGGGGTTAGCTAACTATGGCTACACCTTC. The entire variable domain, with the rest obtained from reference TRBV5-4 and TRBJ1-2, is as follows: ETGVTQSPTHLIKTRGQQVTLRCSSQSGHNTVSWYQQALGQGPQFIFQYYREEENGRGNFPPRFSGLQFPNYSSELNVNALELDDSALYLCASSDQGLANYGYTFGSGTRLTVV.

V usage is TRBV5-1 and J usage is TRBJ2-1, with TRBD2 matching 9 bases. V lost 3 bases to trimming and J lost 1 base; unmatched junction nucleotides: 5. Germline V CDR1 and CDR2: SGHRS, YFSETQ. The CDR3 covers 16 residues. CDR3 region: CASSSLAGVSYNEQFF. Here the CDR3 DNA reads TGCGCCAGCAGCTCTTTAGCGGGGGTTTCCTACAATGAGCAGTTCTTC.

V gene TRBV6-6 combines with J gene TRBJ2-2; weak D call: TRBD1 (6 bases). The V gene lost 2 bases and the J gene lost 6 bases, with 13 bases spanning the gap. The CDR3 spans 15 residues. Germline loops: CDR1 MNHNY, CDR2 SVGAGI (reference sequence). The CDR3 here is CASSYNRVESGELFF. In DNA form, the CDR3 reads TGTGCCAGCAGTTACAACAGGGTTGAGTCCGGGGAGCTGTTTTTT.

V and J are TRBV6-5 and TRBJ1-4; unclear D gene. The CDR3 covers 15 residues. CDR1 is MNHEY and CDR2 is SVGAGI in the germline V gene. With 6 bases removed from V and 0 bases from J, the gap between germline ends came to 11 bases. CDR3 region: CASRLSHSTNEKLFF. DNA for the CDR3: TGTGCCAGCAGATTGAGCCATTCAACTAATGAAAAACTGTTTTTT.

A single count supports this clone. The J gene is TRBJ2-5, the V gene TRBV4-2; TRBD2 aligns across 7 bases. V was clipped by 1 base and J by 5 bases; unmatched bases: 10. The germline gives CDR1 LGHNA, CDR2 YNFKEQ. The CDR3 spans 16 residues. CDR3 nucleotide sequence: TGTGCCAGCAGCCAAGTGCAAGGGAGGGAACAGGAGACCCAGTACTTC. It encodes CASSQVQGREQETQYF.

The chain employs TRBV18 and TRBJ2-5, with 9 bases fitting TRBD2. Per germline, CDR1 KGHSH and CDR2 LQKENI. V was pared by 3 bases and J by 4 bases, with 0 bases of the junction left unmatched. The CDR3 contains 13 residues. The CDR3 protein is CASSPGLAETQYF. CDR3 bases: TGTGCCAGCTCACCGGGACTAGCAGAGACCCAGTACTTC. Full variable domain (outside the CDR3, taken from reference TRBV18 and TRBJ2-5): NAGVMQNPRHLVRRRGQEARLRCSPMKGHSHVYWYRQLPEEGLKFMVYLQKENIIDESGMPKERFSAEFPKEGPSILRIQQVVRGDSAAYFCASSPGLAETQYFGPGTRLLVL.

The chain is built from TRBV30 and TRBJ1-6, with TRBD1 matching 7 bases. This CDR3 has 13 residues. Germline lookup yields CDR1 GTSNPN and CDR2 SVGIG (reference sequence). With V trimmed by 7 bases and J by 9 bases, 9 bases remained unmatched. CDR3 nucleotides: TGTGCCTACATGGGACAGTTAGGTTCACCCCTCCACTTT. Translating gives CAYMGQLGSPLHF.

This rearrangement joins TRBV7-9 to TRBJ1-3; D uncertain. The CDR3 is 15 residues long. Germline V CDR1 and CDR2: SEHNR, FQNEAQ (reference sequence). The V and J ends lost 5 bases and 0 bases respectively, with 11 bases between them. In DNA, the CDR3 is TGTGCCAGCAGCCCACAAGGAGTCTCTGGAAACACCATATATTTT. It specifies CASSPQGVSGNTIYF.

V and J are TRBV7-2 and TRBJ2-2; no clear D gene. Trimming took off 1 base at V and 5 bases at J, with 5 bases between the two ends. The CDR3 sequence is 13 residues long. In germline, CDR1 is SGHTA, CDR2 FQGNSA. The CDR3 sequence is CASSLVRTGELFF. The CDR3 coding sequence is TGTGCCAGCAGCTTAGTTCGGACCGGGGAGCTGTTTTTT.

This clone was recorded a few times. The rearrangement links TRBV19 to TRBJ1-2, with 10 bases lining up with TRBD1. The V and J ends lost 10 bases and 8 bases, in that order; junction bases with no gene match: 13. CDR3 size: 14 residues. CDR1 LNHDA and CDR2 SQIVND come from the germline V gene (reference sequence). The CDR3 sequence is CATEGQGDRGGYTF. The CDR3 coding sequence is TGTGCCACCGAAGGACAGGGGGACCGAGGGGGCTACACCTTC. Supplemented by reference TRBV19 and TRBJ1-2, the full variable domain reads DGGITQSPKYLFRKEGQNVTLSCEQNLNHDAMYWYRQDPGQGLRLIYYSQIVNDFQKGDIAEGYSVSREKKESFPLTVTSAQKNPTAFYLCATEGQGDRGGYTFGSGTRLTVV.

The chain's CDR3 is CASHPGGKDTEAFF. DNA for the CDR3: TGCGCCAGCCACCCAGGAGGGAAAGACACTGAAGCTTTCTTT. This chain links TRBV5-1 with TRBJ1-1; no definite D call. Germline values: CDR1 SGHRS, CDR2 YFSETQ. V dropped 7 bases and J dropped 3 bases, with 16 bases sitting between them. This CDR3 has 14 amino acids. Supplemented by reference TRBV5-1 and TRBJ1-1, the full variable domain reads KAGVTQTPRYLIKTRGQQVTLSCSPISGHRSVSWYQQTPGQGLQFLFEYFSETQRNKGNFPGRFSGRQFSNSRSEMNVSTLELGDSALYLCASHPGGKDTEAFFGQGTRLTVV.

V gene TRBV2 combines with J gene TRBJ2-6, with a tentative D call TRBD1 (6 bases). The CDR3 sequence is 16 residues long. Trimming took off 6 bases at V and 2 bases at J, with 14 bases between the two ends. The germline V gene has CDR1 SNHLY and CDR2 FYNNEI. CDR3 sequence reads: CASRSTGRTGANVLTF. The CDR3 DNA reads TGTGCCAGCAGGTCGACAGGACGGACTGGGGCCAACGTCCTGACTTTC.

The table lists this clone with a count of one. The V gene is TRBV14, the J gene TRBJ1-1; a weak D match, TRBD1 (5 bases). Trimming took 1 base from V and 3 from J, leaving 15 bases between them. The CDR3 covers 16 residues. Germline V gives CDR1 SGHDN, CDR2 FVKESK. The CDR3 DNA reads TGTGCCAGCAGCCAAGCTGGGACTCCGGCGTACACTGAAGCTTTCTTT. Its protein product is CASSQAGTPAYTEAFF.

This clone was observed a single time. The chain combines TRBV5-1 with TRBJ2-6; 8 bases align to TRBD2. Germline V gene sequence: CDR1 SGHRS, CDR2 YFSETQ. The J segment lost 2 bases and the V segment lost 6 bases, leaving 13 bases of the junction unmatched. The CDR3 consists of 18 residues. The DNA of the CDR3 is TGCGCCAGCAACCCACGGGGGGGCCCACCTACTGGGGCCAACGTCCTGACTTTC. The encoded protein is CASNPRGGPPTGANVLTF.

This clone was detected only once. V gene TRBV4-3 combines with J gene TRBJ2-7; D possibly corresponds to TRBD2 (7 bases). Trimming took 2 bases from V and 5 from J, leaving 19 bases between them. The CDR3 spans 16 residues. Germline V gene data show CDR1 as LGHNA and CDR2 as YSLEER. As DNA, the CDR3 is TGCGCCAGCAGCCAATCGGTAGGCGGGGGCGTCCACGAGCAGTACTTC. Translating it yields CASSQSVGGGVHEQYF.

The chain uses TRBV19 and TRBJ1-2; a possible D gene is TRBD1 (6 bases). CDR3 size: 15 residues. Germline values: CDR1 LNHDA, CDR2 SQIVND (reference sequence). V lost 4 bases, J lost 4 bases, and 16 bases lay in between. In DNA form, the CDR3 reads TGTGCCAGTAGTAAGGACAGCCCTAACCCCTATGGCTACACCTTC. Its translation is CASSKDSPNPYGYTF.

The rearrangement links TRBV2 to TRBJ2-2, with 8 bases lining up with TRBD1. Germline V gene sequence: CDR1 SNHLY, CDR2 FYNNEI. This CDR3 region has 16 residues. V lost 4 bases and J lost 6; bases outside the gene matches: 10. CDR3 amino acids: CASSVRGPGGPGELFF. The CDR3 bases are TGTGCCAGCAGTGTCCGGGGGCCAGGGGGCCCCGGGGAGCTGTTTTTT.

Remarks on this clone: In the same sample, other DNA sequences code for this CDR3. The V call is TRBV19, the J call TRBJ2-7; 8 bases map to TRBD1. The CDR3 is made up of 13 amino acids. Germline lookup yields CDR1 LNHDA and CDR2 SQIVND (reference sequence). With V trimmed by 7 bases and J by 0 bases, 2 bases remained unmatched. This CDR3 is CASKGTGSYEQYF. The CDR3 DNA is TGTGCCAGTAAGGGGACAGGCTCCTACGAGCAGTACTTC.

This chain uses TRBV3-1 (or the pseudogene TRBV3-2) with TRBJ1-2, with D tentatively TRBD1 (5 bases). The V and J ends lost 5 bases and 7 bases respectively, with 17 bases between them. The CDR3 length is 14 residues. Germline values: CDR1 LGHDT, CDR2 YNNKEL (reference sequence). The CDR3 region has the DNA TGTGCCAGCAGCGCCTTAGCAGGGCAACGTGGCTACACCTTC. This codes for CASSALAGQRGYTF.